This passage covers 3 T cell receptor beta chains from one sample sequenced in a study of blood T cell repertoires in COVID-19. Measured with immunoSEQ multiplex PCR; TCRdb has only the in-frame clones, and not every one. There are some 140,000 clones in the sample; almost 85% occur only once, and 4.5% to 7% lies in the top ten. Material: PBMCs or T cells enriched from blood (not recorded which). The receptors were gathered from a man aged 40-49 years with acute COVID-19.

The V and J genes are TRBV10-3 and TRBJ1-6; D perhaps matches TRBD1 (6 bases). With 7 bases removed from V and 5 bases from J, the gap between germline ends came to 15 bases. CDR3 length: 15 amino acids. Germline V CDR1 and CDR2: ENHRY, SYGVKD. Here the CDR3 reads CAIKGVGQDNSPLHF. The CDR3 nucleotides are TGTGCCATCAAGGGGGTCGGGCAGGATAATTCACCCCTCCACTTT.

CDR3: CASSVDSTDTQYF. CDR3 nucleotide sequence: TGTGCCAGCAGTGTCGACTCCACAGATACGCAGTATTTT. This sequence joins TRBV6-4 and TRBJ2-3; D is undetermined. This CDR3 is 13 amino acids long. The germline V gene encodes CDR1 MRHNA and CDR2 SNTAGT. Trimming took 4 bases from V and 2 from J, leaving 7 bases between them.

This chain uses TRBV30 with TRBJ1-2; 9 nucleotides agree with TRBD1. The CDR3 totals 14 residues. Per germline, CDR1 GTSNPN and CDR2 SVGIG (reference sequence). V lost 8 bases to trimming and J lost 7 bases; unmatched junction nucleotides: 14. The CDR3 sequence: CAQPLQGAGGGYTF. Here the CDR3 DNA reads TGTGCCCAACCCCTACAGGGGGCGGGGGGTGGCTACACCTTC.